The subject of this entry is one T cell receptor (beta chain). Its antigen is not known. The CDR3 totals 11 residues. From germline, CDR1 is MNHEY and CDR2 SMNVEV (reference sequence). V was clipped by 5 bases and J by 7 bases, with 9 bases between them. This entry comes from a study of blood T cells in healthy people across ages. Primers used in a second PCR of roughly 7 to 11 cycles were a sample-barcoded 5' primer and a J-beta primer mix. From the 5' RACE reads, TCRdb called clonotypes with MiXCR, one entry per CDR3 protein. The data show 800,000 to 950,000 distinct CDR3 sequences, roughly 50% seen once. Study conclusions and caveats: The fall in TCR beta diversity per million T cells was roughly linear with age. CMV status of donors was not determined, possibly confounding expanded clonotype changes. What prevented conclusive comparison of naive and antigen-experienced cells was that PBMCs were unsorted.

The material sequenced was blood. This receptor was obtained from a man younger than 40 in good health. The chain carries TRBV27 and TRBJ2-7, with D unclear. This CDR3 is CASSIGREQYF. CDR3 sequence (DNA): TGTGCCAGCAGTATCGGACGAGAGCAGTACTTC.